This T cell receptor (beta chain) was recovered during a study of blood T cells in healthy people across ages. General study points: In older individuals, TCR beta diversity per million T cells was lower, falling roughly linearly with age.

Looked up from germline, CDR1 is SGHVS and CDR2 is FNYEAQ. This CDR3 spans 14 amino acids. Trimming removed 1 base from V and 1 base from J, with 7 bases in between. This clonotype came up a few times. Its specificity is not known. Then a second PCR, running roughly 7 to 11 cycles, was carried out with a sample-barcoded 5' primer and a J-beta primer mix. Each cDNA molecule was tagged by a template-switch adaptor with 12 random nucleotides. Sequencing recovered at least 2.5 million CDR3-containing paired-end reads from each sample. TCRdb used MiXCR to reprocess the 5' RACE reads, holding one entry per CDR3 protein. The profile shows about a million distinct CDR3 sequences, approximately 38% of them singletons. No fewer than 6.5 million PBMCs went into each sample.

The rearrangement links TRBV7-6 to TRBJ1-1, with D unresolved. The sequencing input was blood. This TCR came from a man between 18 and 35 years old in good health. CDR3 region: CASSLVSGNTEAFF. CDR3 coding DNA: TGTGCCAGCAGCTTAGTTTCGGGGAACACTGAAGCTTTCTTT.